The present TCR beta chain was sequenced within a study of early T cells in non-severe SARS-CoV-2 infection. The table lists this clonotype with many counts. MiXCR, applied by TCRdb to the 5' RACE reads, yields one record per CDR3 protein. Of over 25,000 distinct CDR3 sequences in the sample, less than 10% were seen once. V lost 6 bases and J lost 0, with 17 bases in between. The CDR3 extends over 16 amino acids. The sample was whole blood. V usage is TRBV12-3 or TRBV12-4 and J usage is TRBJ1-1, with D tentatively TRBD1 (5 bases). The receptor comes from an adult who was a healthcare worker with PCR-confirmed SARS-CoV-2 infection or an uninfected control (not recorded which). CDR3 nucleotide sequence: TGTGCCAGCAGGGGAGCCCCGACAGACATGAACACTGAAGCTTTCTTT. Translation: CASRGAPTDMNTEAFF.